This T cell receptor (beta chain) derives from a study of cytomegalovirus exposure and HLA in healthy donors. General study results and limits: According to a later analysis, TCR clusters from the first cohort tended to co-occur in the 90 to 150 validation repertoires. Reports indicated that the classifier achieved high specificity and sensitivity in diagnosing cytomegalovirus status.

The V end was cut by 7 bases, the J end by 2 bases, with 11 bases between. CDR3 length: 13 amino acids. Germline loops: CDR1 LNHDA, CDR2 SQIVND (reference sequence). A single count supports this clone. The antigen is not known. The assay was immunoSEQ multiplex PCR, and TCRdb's table has in-frame clones only and misses some. The sample lists about 98,000 clones, approximately 88% seen once, with roughly 3.8% in the top ten. J is TRBJ1-1 and V is TRBV19; tentatively, D is TRBD1 (5 bases). This clonotype was sampled from a woman aged 30 to 39 in good health and CMV-seronegative. The sequenced material came from PBMCs. The CDR3 DNA follows: TGTGCCAGTAATCAGGGCCTAAACACTGAAGCTTTCTTT. It yields the protein CASNQGLNTEAFF.